This T cell receptor (beta chain) was identified during a study of memory CD8 T cells in hepatitis C reinfection. Study in general: Reinfection meant HCV RNA positivity after two negatives ≥60 days apart.

The data were produced by immunoSEQ multiplex PCR, yet TCRdb's version contains in-frame clones alone and is incomplete. The sample lists approximately 46,000 clones, approximately 89% occurring once. The time point was: late/post reinfection, 12 to 24 weeks after detection. No in vitro expansion preceded TCR sequencing of the sorted cells. Looked up from germline, CDR1 is KGHSH and CDR2 is LQKENI. Trimming cost V 3 bases and J 0 bases, with 14 bases left between them. CDR3 length: 16 amino acids. The chain links TRBV18 to TRBJ1-1; TRBD1 is a possible D gene (6 bases). This TCR was recovered from a man between 18 and 29 years old with hepatitis C virus infection. The source material was naive CD8+ T cells sorted from blood. CDR3 sequence reads: CASSPDTSGVNTEAFF. Here the CDR3 DNA reads TGTGCCAGCTCACCGGACACGTCAGGGGTGAACACTGAAGCTTTCTTT.